The 23 T cell receptor beta chains below come from one sample, sequenced in a study of shared clonotypes between healthy human individuals. Clones were read by immunoSEQ multiplex PCR, and TCRdb kept only the in-frame ones, dropping some. The table includes approximately 2.1 million clones, just over 90% detected once. The sequenced material came from naive CD4+ T cells from PBMCs. Sample subset: CD45RA+ positively selected. The receptors were sampled from a man in his late teens or twenties in good health. Some clones in this sample may be carry-over from other donors' samples.

This clone has only one observation. The CDR3 is CASEGAGYNEQFF. The CDR3 DNA reads as TGTGCCAGCGAGGGGGCCGGGTACAATGAGCAGTTCTTC. This chain links TRBV7-8 with TRBJ2-1, with 7 bases fitting TRBD1. The CDR3 length is 13 residues. V was pared by 8 bases and J by 4 bases, with 5 bases of the junction left unmatched. Germline-derived CDR1 and CDR2 are SGHVS and FQNEAQ.

The chain employs TRBV4-1 and TRBJ1-1; D gene unclear. Germline V gene sequence: CDR1 MGHRA, CDR2 YSYEKL. Trimming removed 0 bases from V and 1 base from J, with 9 bases in between. This CDR3 has 15 amino acids. In DNA form, the CDR3 reads TGCGCCAGCAGCCAAGAGAAGGAGAAGAACACTGAAGCTTTCTTT. Its protein is CASSQEKEKNTEAFF.

This clone was seen a single time. Here the CDR3 DNA reads TGTGCCAGCAGCTTAGGCCGGGAGCAGTTCTTC. It is translated as CASSLGREQFF. The V call is TRBV7-2, the J call TRBJ2-1; D is undetermined. Germline V CDR1 and CDR2: SGHTA, FQGNSA. The CDR3 is 11 amino acids. The germline V and J ends were trimmed by 1 base and 10 bases, with 5 bases remaining between them.

Details on this clone: Other DNA sequences from this sample encode an identical CDR3 as well. The V gene is TRBV9, the J gene TRBJ2-1, with 9 bases fitting TRBD2. The V gene's germline CDR1 is SGDLS and CDR2 YYNGEE. There are 15 residues in the CDR3. Unmatched junction bases numbered 6, after V lost 4 bases and J lost 4 bases. In nucleotides, the CDR3 is TGTGCCAGCAGCCCGAGCGGGAGGCCTTACAATGAGCAGTTCTTC. This sequence encodes CASSPSGRPYNEQFF.

This CDR3 reads CATSRNRDRGKTQYF. CDR3 nucleotide sequence: TGTGCCACCAGCAGAAATCGCGACAGGGGAAAGACCCAGTACTTC. The chain carries TRBV15 and TRBJ2-5; TRBD1 aligns across 8 bases. Losses at the gene ends were 2 bases for V and 6 bases for J; bases not matched to a gene: 8. The germline gives CDR1 LNHNV, CDR2 YYDKDF (reference sequence). The CDR3 runs 15 residues.

The genes are TRBV18 and TRBJ1-4; 9 nucleotides match TRBD1. The trim removed 3 bases at V and 8 bases at J, leaving 7 bases unmatched. This CDR3 region has 15 residues. Germline V gene sequence: CDR1 KGHSH, CDR2 LQKENI. This CDR3 is CASSPDRGKGEKLFF. CDR3 sequence (DNA): TGTGCCAGCTCACCTGACAGGGGGAAGGGAGAAAAACTGTTTTTT.

To note about this clone: Other DNA sequences in this sample translate to the same CDR3. CDR3 in DNA: TGTGCCAGCAGTTACTCAGGAGGGGGGACTAATGAAAAACTGTTTTTT. Amino acids: CASSYSGGGTNEKLFF. V gene TRBV6-5 combines with J gene TRBJ1-4, with a weak D call TRBD1 (6 bases). The length of the CDR3 is 16 residues. Germline CDR1 reads MNHEY; CDR2 reads SVGAGI. The V and J ends lost 0 bases and 2 bases respectively, with 10 bases between them.

This clone appeared a single time. A junction boundary mismatches the germline segment, possibly from a read error. The chain has TRBV7-2 and TRBJ2-2, with 11 bases lining up with TRBD2. Looked up from germline, CDR1 is SGHTA and CDR2 is FQGNSA. This CDR3 has 15 residues. CDR3 coding DNA: TGTGCCAGCAGCCTAGCGGGAGGTTTCGCCGGGGAGCTGTTTTTT. It translates to CASSLAGGFAGELFF.

The CDR3 region has the DNA TGTGCCAGCAGCAACGGAGGGACCTTGGTTTCGGTCACTAACCATGGAAAACTGTTTTTT. Protein sequence: CASSNGGTLVSVTNHGKLFF. The V and J genes are TRBV5-4 and TRBJ1-4, with TRBD1 as a possible D gene (5 bases). The CDR3 runs to 20 residues. Germline V gene sequence: CDR1 SGHNT, CDR2 YYREEE (reference sequence). The V end was cut by 4 bases, the J end by 10 bases, with 35 bases between.

V is TRBV14 and J is TRBJ2-5; the D gene could be TRBD1 or TRBD2 (5 bases each). CDR1 and CDR2 from the germline V gene are SGHDN and FVKESK. The CDR3 extends over 17 amino acids. V lost 0 bases, J lost 3 bases, and 17 bases lay in between. The CDR3 reads CASSQDVIRVGEETQYF. DNA of the CDR3: TGTGCCAGCAGCCAAGATGTAATCAGAGTGGGGGAAGAGACCCAGTACTTC. Drawing the rest from reference TRBV14 and TRBJ2-5, the complete variable domain is EAGVTQFPSHSVIEKGQTVTLRCDPISGHDNLYWYRRVMGKEIKFLLHFVKESKQDESGMPNNRFLAERTGGTYSTLKVQPAELEDSGVYFCASSQDVIRVGEETQYFGPGTRLLVL.

This clone was found a few times. The V and J genes are TRBV30 and TRBJ1-1; D is possibly TRBD1 (5 bases). Germline V gene sequence: CDR1 GTSNPN, CDR2 SVGIG (reference sequence). V lost 0 bases to trimming and J lost 4 bases, with 21 bases between them. The length of the CDR3 is 17 residues. The chain's CDR3 is CAWSVPWGTGGFTEAFF. DNA for the CDR3: TGTGCCTGGAGTGTACCATGGGGGACGGGCGGGTTCACTGAAGCTTTCTTT.

The CDR3: CASSWRVAGQETQYF. The CDR3 DNA follows: TGTGCCAGTAGTTGGAGGGTGGCGGGCCAAGAGACCCAGTACTTC. The chain combines TRBV19 with TRBJ2-5; perhaps TRBD2 as D (6 bases). Trimming removed 5 bases at V and 1 base at J, with 14 bases between. The CDR3 is 15 amino acids. CDR1 and CDR2 (germline): LNHDA, SQIVND (reference sequence). The variable domain in full, with the rest retrieved from reference TRBV19 and TRBJ2-5, is DGGITQSPKYLFRKEGQNVTLSCEQNLNHDAMYWYRQDPGQGLRLIYYSQIVNDFQKGDIAEGYSVSREKKESFPLTVTSAQKNPTAFYLCASSWRVAGQETQYFGPGTRLLVL.

A few counts support this clone. Other DNA sequences from this sample encode an identical CDR3 as well. The genes are TRBV28 and TRBJ1-3, with TRBD1 identical over 7 bases. The CDR3 is made up of 14 amino acids. Trimming cost V 3 bases and J 1 base; bases outside gene matches: 0. Germline assignment: CDR1 MDHEN and CDR2 SYDVKM. CDR3 nucleotides: TGTGCCAGCAGTTTGACAGGGTCTGGAAACACCATATATTTT. Its protein product is CASSLTGSGNTIYF.

Points on this clone: Other DNA sequences in this specimen translate into the identical CDR3. The chain uses TRBV29-1 and TRBJ1-1; no reliable D call. V dropped 4 bases and J dropped 1 base, with 7 bases sitting between them. The length of the CDR3 is 12 residues. Germline loops: CDR1 SQVTM, CDR2 ANQGSEA. The CDR3 sequence is CSVGAGNTEAFF. DNA of the CDR3: TGCAGCGTTGGGGCAGGGAACACTGAAGCTTTCTTT.

For this clone: The sample holds other DNA sequences that translate to the same CDR3. The V call is TRBV5-1, the J call TRBJ2-7; 8 positions agree with TRBD1. The CDR3 covers 15 residues. Germline values: CDR1 SGHRS, CDR2 YFSETQ. Trimming took 0 bases from V and 1 from J; bases not matched to a gene: 3. In DNA, the CDR3 is TGCGCCAGCAGCTTGGGGGGGACAGGTTCCTACGAGCAGTACTTC. Protein sequence: CASSLGGTGSYEQYF. Drawing the rest from reference TRBV5-1 and TRBJ2-7, the complete variable domain is KAGVTQTPRYLIKTRGQQVTLSCSPISGHRSVSWYQQTPGQGLQFLFEYFSETQRNKGNFPGRFSGRQFSNSRSEMNVSTLELGDSALYLCASSLGGTGSYEQYFGPGTRLTVT.

This chain joins TRBV29-1 and TRBJ1-1; a weak D match, TRBD1 (5 bases). The CDR3 has 12 amino acids. Germline-derived CDR1 and CDR2 are SQVTM and ANQGSEA. Trimming took 4 bases from V and 5 from J, leaving 11 bases between them. The CDR3 protein is CSVAAGRTEAFF. The CDR3 DNA follows: TGCAGCGTTGCGGCAGGGAGGACTGAAGCTTTCTTT.

The chain is built from TRBV28 and TRBJ1-4; possibly TRBD1 for D (5 bases). This CDR3 contains 16 residues. Germline CDR1 reads MDHEN; CDR2 reads SYDVKM. V shed 1 base and J shed 7 bases, with 16 bases lying between them. The CDR3 loop reads CASSLFGAVGSEKLFF. The CDR3 nucleotides are TGTGCCAGCAGTTTATTCGGGGCCGTAGGGAGTGAAAAACTGTTTTTT.

This clone was picked up one time. The chain is built from TRBV11-2 and TRBJ1-1; 7 bases are shared with TRBD1. The CDR3 is 13 amino acids. J lost 4 bases, V lost 4 bases, and 3 bases had no gene match. The germline V gene encodes CDR1 SGHAT and CDR2 FQNNGV. For the CDR3, the DNA is TGTGCCAGCAGCTGGCGACAGGGCACTGAAGCTTTCTTT. Its protein product is CASSWRQGTEAFF.

The chain links TRBV19 to TRBJ1-1, with a possible D match to TRBD1 (5 bases). CDR3 length: 14 amino acids. Trimming took 7 bases from V and 5 from J, leaving 17 bases between them. From germline, CDR1 is LNHDA and CDR2 SQIVND (reference sequence). For the CDR3, the DNA is TGTGCCAGTACATCGGAGCGGGGGTCGACTGAAGCTTTCTTT. This codes for CASTSERGSTEAFF. Variable domain in full (rest from reference TRBV19 and TRBJ1-1): DGGITQSPKYLFRKEGQNVTLSCEQNLNHDAMYWYRQDPGQGLRLIYYSQIVNDFQKGDIAEGYSVSREKKESFPLTVTSAQKNPTAFYLCASTSERGSTEAFFGQGTRLTVV.

This rearrangement joins TRBV19 to TRBJ2-7; the D is unclear. The V end lost 1 base, the J end lost 5 bases, and 9 bases lay between the germline ends. The CDR3 totals 13 residues. Per the germline V gene, CDR1 is LNHDA and CDR2 is SQIVND (reference sequence). The CDR3 nucleotides are TGTGCCAGTAGTATAGCTCGCCATGACGAGCAGTACTTC. It translates to CASSIARHDEQYF.

V usage is TRBV5-6 and J usage is TRBJ1-4; 10 positions match TRBD1. From germline, CDR1 is SGHDT and CDR2 YYEEEE. The CDR3 has 15 residues. Unmatched junction bases numbered 8, after V lost 4 bases and J lost 8 bases. CDR3 region: CASSRDRGLREKLFF. CDR3 bases: TGTGCCAGCAGCCGAGACAGGGGGCTAAGAGAAAAACTGTTTTTT.

The chain is built from TRBV11-2 and TRBJ2-7; possible D gene TRBD1, 8 bases. Germline-derived CDR1 and CDR2 are SGHAT and FQNNGV. Trimming stripped 5 bases from V and 7 bases from J, with 21 bases between. The CDR3 has 15 residues. The DNA for the CDR3 is TGTGCCAGCAGCCACAGGGGGGGACCGGTGGAGGAGCAGTACTTC. It codes for CASSHRGGPVEEQYF.

V gene TRBV7-2 combines with J gene TRBJ2-3; D gene unclear. The V gene lost 3 bases and the J gene lost 7 bases, with 8 bases spanning the gap. The CDR3 sequence is 12 residues long. Germline CDR1 is SGHTA and CDR2 is FQGNSA. The CDR3 sequence: CASSFDLNTQYF. The CDR3 DNA reads as TGTGCCAGCAGCTTTGATCTTAATACGCAGTATTTT.